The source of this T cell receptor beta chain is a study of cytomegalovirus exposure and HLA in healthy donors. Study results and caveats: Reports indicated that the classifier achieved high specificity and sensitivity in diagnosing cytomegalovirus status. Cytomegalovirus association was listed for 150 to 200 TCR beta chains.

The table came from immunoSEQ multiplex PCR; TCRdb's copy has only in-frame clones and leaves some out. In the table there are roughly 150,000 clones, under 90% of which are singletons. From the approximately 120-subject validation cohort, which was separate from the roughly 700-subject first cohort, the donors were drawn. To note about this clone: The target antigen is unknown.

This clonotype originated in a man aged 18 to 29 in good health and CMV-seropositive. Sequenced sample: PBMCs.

CDR3 DNA: TGTGCCAGCAGCGCCCGACAGGGGGGAAACTACGAGCAGTACTTC. Encoded protein: CASSARQGGNYEQYF. The gene calls are TRBV11-3 and TRBJ2-7; 9 bases fit TRBD1. The V segment lost 5 bases and the J segment 3 bases; nucleotides outside the gene matches: 8. The CDR3 covers 15 residues. Per germline, CDR1 SGHNT and CDR2 YENEEA.